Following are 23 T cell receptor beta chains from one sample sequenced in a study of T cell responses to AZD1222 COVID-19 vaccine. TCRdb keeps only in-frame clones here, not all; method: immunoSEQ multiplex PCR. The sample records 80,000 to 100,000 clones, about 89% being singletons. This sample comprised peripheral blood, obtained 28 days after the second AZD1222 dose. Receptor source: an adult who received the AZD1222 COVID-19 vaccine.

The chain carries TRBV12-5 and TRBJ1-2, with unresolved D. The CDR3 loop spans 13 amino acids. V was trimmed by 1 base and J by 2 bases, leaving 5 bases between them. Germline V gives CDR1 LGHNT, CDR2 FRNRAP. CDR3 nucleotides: TGTGCTAGTGGTTTGGACAGAAACTATGGCTACACCTTC. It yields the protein CASGLDRNYGYTF.

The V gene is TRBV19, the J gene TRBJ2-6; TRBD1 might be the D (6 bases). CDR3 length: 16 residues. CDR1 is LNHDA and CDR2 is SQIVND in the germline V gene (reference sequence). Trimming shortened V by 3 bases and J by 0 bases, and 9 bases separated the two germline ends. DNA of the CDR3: TGTGCCAGTAGTATGGGACATTTCTCTGGGGCCAACGTCCTGACTTTC. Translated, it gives CASSMGHFSGANVLTF.

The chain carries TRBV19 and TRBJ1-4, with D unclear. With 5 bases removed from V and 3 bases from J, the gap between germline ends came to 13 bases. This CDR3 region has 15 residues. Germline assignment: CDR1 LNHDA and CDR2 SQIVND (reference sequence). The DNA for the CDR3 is TGTGCCAGTAGTCCTCAGGAGGGCTCTAATGAAAAACTGTTTTTT. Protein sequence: CASSPQEGSNEKLFF.

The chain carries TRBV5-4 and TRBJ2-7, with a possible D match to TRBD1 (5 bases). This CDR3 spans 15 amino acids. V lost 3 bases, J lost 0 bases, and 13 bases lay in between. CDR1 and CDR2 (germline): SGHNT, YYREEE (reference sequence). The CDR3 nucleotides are TGTGCCAGCAGCTCAATGACAGCTGGCTCCTACGAGCAGTACTTC. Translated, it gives CASSSMTAGSYEQYF.

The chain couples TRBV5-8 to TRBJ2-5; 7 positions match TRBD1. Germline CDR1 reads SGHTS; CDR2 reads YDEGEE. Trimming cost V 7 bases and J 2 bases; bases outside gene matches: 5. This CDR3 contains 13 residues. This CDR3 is CASSWDRQETQYF. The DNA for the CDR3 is TGTGCCAGCTCCTGGGACAGACAAGAGACCCAGTACTTC. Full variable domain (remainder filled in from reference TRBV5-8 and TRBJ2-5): EAGVTQSPTHLIKTRGQQATLRCSPISGHTSVYWYQQALGLGLQFLLWYDEGEERNRGNFPPRFSGRQFPNYSSELNVNALELEDSALYLCASSWDRQETQYFGPGTRLLVL.

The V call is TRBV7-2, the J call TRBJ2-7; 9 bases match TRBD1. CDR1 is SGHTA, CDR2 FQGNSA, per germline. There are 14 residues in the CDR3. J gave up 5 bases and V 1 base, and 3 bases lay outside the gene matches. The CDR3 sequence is CASSLGDRDHEQYF. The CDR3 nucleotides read TGTGCCAGCAGCTTAGGGGACAGGGACCACGAGCAGTACTTC.

The CDR3 bases are TGTGCCAGCAGCTTTTCTCCGGACAGGGTCAATCAGCCCCAGCATTTT. It specifies CASSFSPDRVNQPQHF. This rearrangement joins TRBV5-5 to TRBJ1-5; 8 positions match TRBD1. CDR3 size: 16 residues. V shed 2 bases, J shed 3 bases, and the junction held 7 bases outside the gene matches. The V gene's germline CDR1 is SGHKS and CDR2 YYEKEE (reference sequence).

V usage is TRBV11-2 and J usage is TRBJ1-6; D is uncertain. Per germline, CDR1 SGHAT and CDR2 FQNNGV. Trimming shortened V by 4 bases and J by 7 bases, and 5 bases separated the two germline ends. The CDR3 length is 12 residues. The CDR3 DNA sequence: TGTGCCAGCAGCTCGGGCAATTCACCCCTCCACTTT. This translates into CASSSGNSPLHF.

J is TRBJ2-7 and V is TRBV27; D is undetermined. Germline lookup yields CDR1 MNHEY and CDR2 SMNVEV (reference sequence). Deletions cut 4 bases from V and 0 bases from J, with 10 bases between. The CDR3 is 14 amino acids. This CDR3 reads CASSWSRSSYEQYF. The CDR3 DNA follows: TGTGCCAGCAGTTGGAGCAGGAGCTCCTACGAGCAGTACTTC.

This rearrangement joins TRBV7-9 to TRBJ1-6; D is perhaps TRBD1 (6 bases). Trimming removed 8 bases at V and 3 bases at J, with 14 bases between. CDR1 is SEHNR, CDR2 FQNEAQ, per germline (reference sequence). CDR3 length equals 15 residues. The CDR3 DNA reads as TGTGCCAGCGGAGGGGGGCTCTACTATAATTCACCCCTCCACTTT. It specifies CASGGGLYYNSPLHF.

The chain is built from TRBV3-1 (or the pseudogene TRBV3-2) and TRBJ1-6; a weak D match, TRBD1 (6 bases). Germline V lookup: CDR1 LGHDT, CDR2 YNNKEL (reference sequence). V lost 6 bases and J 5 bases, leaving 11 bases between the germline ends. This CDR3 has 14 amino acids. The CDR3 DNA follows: TGTGCCAGCAGTCCGTCAGGGGATAATTCACCCCTCCACTTT. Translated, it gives CASSPSGDNSPLHF.

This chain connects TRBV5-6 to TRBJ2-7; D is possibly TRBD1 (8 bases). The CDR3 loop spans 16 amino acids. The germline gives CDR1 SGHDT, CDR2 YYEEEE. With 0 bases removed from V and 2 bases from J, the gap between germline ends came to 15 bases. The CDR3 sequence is CASSLGGGQDPYEQYF. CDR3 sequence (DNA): TGTGCCAGCAGCTTGGGGGGGGGACAGGACCCCTACGAGCAGTACTTC.

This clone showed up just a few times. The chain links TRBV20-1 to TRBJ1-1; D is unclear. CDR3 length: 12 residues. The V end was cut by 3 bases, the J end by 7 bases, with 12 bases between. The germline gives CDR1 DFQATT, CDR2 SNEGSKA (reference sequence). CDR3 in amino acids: CSASRQKSEAFF. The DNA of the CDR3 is TGCAGTGCTAGTCGGCAGAAAAGTGAAGCTTTCTTT.

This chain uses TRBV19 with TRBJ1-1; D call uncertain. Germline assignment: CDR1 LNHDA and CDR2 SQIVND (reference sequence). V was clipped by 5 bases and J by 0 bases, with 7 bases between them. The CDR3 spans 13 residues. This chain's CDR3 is CASSPTVNTEAFF. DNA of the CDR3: TGTGCCAGTAGTCCGACGGTGAACACTGAAGCTTTCTTT.

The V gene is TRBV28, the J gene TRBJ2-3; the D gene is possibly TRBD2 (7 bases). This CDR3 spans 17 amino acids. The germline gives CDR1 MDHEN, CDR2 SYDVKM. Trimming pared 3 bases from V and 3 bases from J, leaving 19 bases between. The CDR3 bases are TGTGCCAGCAGTTTGAAAGGGGGGGCCTGGACAACAGATACGCAGTATTTT. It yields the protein CASSLKGGAWTTDTQYF.

The CDR3, as DNA: TGTGCCAGCAGCTTCCCGGCAAAGAACAGGAATTATGGCTACACCTTC. Amino acid sequence: CASSFPAKNRNYGYTF. The rearrangement joins TRBV7-4 to TRBJ1-2; D may be TRBD1 (5 bases). The CDR3 sequence is 16 residues long. Trimming pared 3 bases from V and 5 bases from J, leaving 19 bases between. CDR1 and CDR2 (germline): SGHVT, SQSDAQ. The variable domain in full, completed from reference TRBV7-4 and TRBJ1-2, reads GAGVSQSPRYKVAKRGRDVALRCDSISGHVTLYWYRQTLGQGSEVLTYSQSDAQRDKSGRPSGRFSAERPERSVSTLKIQRTEQGDSAVYLCASSFPAKNRNYGYTFGSGTRLTVV.

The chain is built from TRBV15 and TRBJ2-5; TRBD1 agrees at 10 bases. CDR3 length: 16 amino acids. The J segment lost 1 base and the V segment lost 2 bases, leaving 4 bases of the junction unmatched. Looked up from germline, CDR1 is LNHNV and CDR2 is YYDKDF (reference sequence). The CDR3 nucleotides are TGTGCCACCAGCAGATTTGGACAGGGGGGCCAAGAGACCCAGTACTTC. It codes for CATSRFGQGGQETQYF.

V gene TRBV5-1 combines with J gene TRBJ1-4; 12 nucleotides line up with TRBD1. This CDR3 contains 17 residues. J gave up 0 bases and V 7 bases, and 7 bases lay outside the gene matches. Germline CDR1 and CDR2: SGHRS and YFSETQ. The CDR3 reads CASGTGTGGSTNEKLFF. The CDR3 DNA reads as TGCGCCAGCGGCACCGGGACAGGGGGCTCAACTAATGAAAAACTGTTTTTT.

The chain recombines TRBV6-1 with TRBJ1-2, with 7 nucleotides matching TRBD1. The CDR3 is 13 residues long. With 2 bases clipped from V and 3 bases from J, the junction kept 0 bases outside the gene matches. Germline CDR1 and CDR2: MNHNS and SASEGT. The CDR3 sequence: CASSETGDYGYTF. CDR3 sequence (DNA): TGTGCCAGCAGTGAAACAGGGGACTATGGCTACACCTTC.

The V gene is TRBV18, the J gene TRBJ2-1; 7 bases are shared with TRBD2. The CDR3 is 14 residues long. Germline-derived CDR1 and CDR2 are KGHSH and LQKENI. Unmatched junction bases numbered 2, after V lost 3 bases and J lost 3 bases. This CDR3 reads CASSPGGIYNEQFF. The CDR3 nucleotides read TGTGCCAGCTCACCCGGGGGGATCTACAATGAGCAGTTCTTC.

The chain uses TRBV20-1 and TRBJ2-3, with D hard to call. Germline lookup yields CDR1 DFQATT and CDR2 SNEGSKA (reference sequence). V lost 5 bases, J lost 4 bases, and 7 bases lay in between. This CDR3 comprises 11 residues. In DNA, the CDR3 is TGCAGTGCTGCTAAACCAGATACGCAGTATTTT. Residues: CSAAKPDTQYF.

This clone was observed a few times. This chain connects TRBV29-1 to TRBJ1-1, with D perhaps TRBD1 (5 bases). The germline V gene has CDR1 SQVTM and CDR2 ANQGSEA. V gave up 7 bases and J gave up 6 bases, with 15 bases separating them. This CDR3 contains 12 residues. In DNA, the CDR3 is TGCAGCGCCAAACTGGGGGATTCTGAAGCTTTCTTT. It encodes CSAKLGDSEAFF.

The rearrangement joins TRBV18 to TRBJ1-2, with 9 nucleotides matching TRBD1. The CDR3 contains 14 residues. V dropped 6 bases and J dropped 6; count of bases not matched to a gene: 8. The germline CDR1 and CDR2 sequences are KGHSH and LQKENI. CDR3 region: CASSLTGGADGYTF. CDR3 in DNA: TGTGCCAGCTCGCTTACAGGGGGCGCTGATGGCTACACCTTC.